One and the same sample provided the 21 T cell receptor beta chains below, sequenced in a study of cytomegalovirus exposure and HLA in healthy donors. A multiplex PCR was run with 60 Vbeta primers and 13 Jbeta primers. Here immunoSEQ multiplex PCR was the method, and the copy in TCRdb shows in-frame clones only, minus some. The table has 90,000 to 140,000 clones, roughly four fifths seen once. Sequencing input: PBMCs. Receptor source: a man between 40 and 49 years old in good health and CMV-seronegative.

This clone was counted between two and nine times. The chain links TRBV6-1 to TRBJ1-1; 7 bases line up with TRBD1. V gave up 6 bases and J gave up 1 base; unmatched junction bases: 5. Germline V gene lookup returns CDR1 MNHNS and CDR2 SASEGT. The CDR3 sequence is 14 residues long. The CDR3 region is CASRDGTANTEAFF. CDR3 DNA: TGTGCCAGCAGGGATGGGACAGCGAACACTGAAGCTTTCTTT.

This chain links TRBV4-1 with TRBJ2-7; 8 bases are a match to TRBD1. Germline-derived CDR1 and CDR2 are MGHRA and YSYEKL. The CDR3 consists of 18 residues. The V and J ends lost 1 base and 4 bases, in that order; junction bases with no gene match: 15. CDR3 DNA sequence: TGCGCCAGCAGCCAAGGTTTCAGGACAGGGCTTAAAGCTTACGAGCAGTACTTC. It yields the protein CASSQGFRTGLKAYEQYF.

The V gene is TRBV5-6, the J gene TRBJ2-7, with D perhaps matching TRBD1 (6 bases). The germline V gene encodes CDR1 SGHDT and CDR2 YYEEEE. Trimming removed 4 bases from V and 1 base from J, with 12 bases in between. The CDR3 covers 14 residues. The CDR3 region has the DNA TGTGCCAGCAGCGCGGACAGTTGGTCCTACGAGCAGTACTTC. It translates to CASSADSWSYEQYF.

This chain links TRBV6-1 with TRBJ2-2; D might be TRBD2 (6 bases). Trimming left V 4 bases short and J 5 bases short, with 14 bases between. From germline, CDR1 is MNHNS and CDR2 SASEGT. The CDR3 is 15 residues long. The CDR3 here is CASSGRGIGTGELFF. DNA for the CDR3: TGTGCCAGCAGTGGACGGGGGATTGGGACCGGGGAGCTGTTTTTT.

The rearrangement joins TRBV6-6 to TRBJ1-5; possibly TRBD1 for D (6 bases). The germline V and J ends were trimmed by 5 bases and 2 bases, with 10 bases remaining between them. Germline-derived CDR1 and CDR2 are MNHNY and SVGAGI (reference sequence). CDR3 size: 14 residues. Here the CDR3 DNA reads TGTGCCAGCAGTACCCCAGGGGGCAATCAGCCCCAGCATTTT. Translating it yields CASSTPGGNQPQHF.

The V call is TRBV6-5, the J call TRBJ1-2, with 10 bases aligning to TRBD1. Germline CDR1 reads MNHEY; CDR2 reads SVGAGI. The trim removed 6 bases at V and 4 bases at J, leaving 8 bases unmatched. There are 15 residues in the CDR3. As DNA, the CDR3 is TGTGCCAGCAGCAATGACAGGGGGCTAGGCTATGGCTACACCTTC. Translated: CASSNDRGLGYGYTF.

V and J are TRBV7-2 and TRBJ2-7; a weak D match, TRBD1 (6 bases). The CDR3 is made up of 14 amino acids. Germline V gene lookup returns CDR1 SGHTA and CDR2 FQGNSA. The ends were cut back, 4 bases at V and 3 bases at J, with 13 bases in the middle. CDR3 protein: CASSSPGHSYEQYF. The CDR3 region has the DNA TGTGCCAGCAGCTCCCCGGGACACAGCTACGAGCAGTACTTC.

V usage is TRBV28 and J usage is TRBJ2-7; 8 bases are shared with TRBD1. After removal of 6 bases from V and 2 bases from J, the junction contained 6 bases not matched to a gene. The CDR3 sequence is 14 residues long. The germline gives CDR1 MDHEN, CDR2 SYDVKM. CDR3 sequence: CASRKTGGAYEQYF. CDR3 bases: TGTGCCAGCAGGAAAACAGGGGGAGCCTACGAGCAGTACTTC.

This clone was seen a few times. The chain combines TRBV5-1 with TRBJ2-7, with 10 positions matching TRBD1. The CDR3 spans 15 residues. V dropped 0 bases and J dropped 3; count of bases not matched to a gene: 3. Germline CDR1 SGHRS, CDR2 YFSETQ. The DNA for the CDR3 is TGCGCCAGCAGCTTGGTAGGACAGGGGGACTACGAGCAGTACTTC. It yields the protein CASSLVGQGDYEQYF.

The gene calls are TRBV14 and TRBJ1-3; D remains unclear. The length of the CDR3 is 13 residues. V lost 8 bases to trimming and J lost 0 bases, with 8 bases between them. Germline assignment: CDR1 SGHDN and CDR2 FVKESK. As DNA, the CDR3 is TGTGCCAGCCTAGGATACTCTGGAAACACCATATATTTT. Protein: CASLGYSGNTIYF.

The chain links TRBV27 to TRBJ2-5; a weak D match, TRBD2 (6 bases). The CDR3 has 18 amino acids. Trimming stripped 5 bases from V and 1 base from J, with 23 bases between. The germline V gene has CDR1 MNHEY and CDR2 SMNVEV (reference sequence). The CDR3, as DNA: TGTGCCAGCAGTCCTAAAAAGCGGGCTAGCCCGGGCCAAGAGACCCAGTACTTC. This sequence encodes CASSPKKRASPGQETQYF.

The J gene is TRBJ2-7, the V gene TRBV2; TRBD1 matches at 7 bases. V trimming: 4 bases; J trimming: 3 bases; junction bases outside the gene matches: 12. There are 16 residues in the CDR3. Germline V lookup: CDR1 SNHLY, CDR2 FYNNEI. CDR3 coding DNA: TGTGCCAGCAGTGCATCCGGGACAGCTAAAATCTACGAGCAGTACTTC. Translating it yields CASSASGTAKIYEQYF.

This chain joins TRBV19 and TRBJ2-7, with 7 bases that match TRBD1. Trimming at V came to 4 bases and at J to 3 bases, leaving 3 bases not matched to a gene. CDR3 length: 13 residues. CDR1 and CDR2 from the germline V gene are LNHDA and SQIVND (reference sequence). CDR3 sequence reads: CASSRTGGYEQYF. The DNA of the CDR3 is TGTGCCAGTAGTAGGACAGGCGGCTACGAGCAGTACTTC.

This clone occurred once. The chain links TRBV6-1 to TRBJ2-7; 8 bases are a match to TRBD1. Germline-derived CDR1 and CDR2 are MNHNS and SASEGT. This CDR3 comprises 15 residues. The V gene end was trimmed by 0 bases and the J gene end by 2 bases; junction bases not matched to a gene: 3. CDR3 bases: TGTGCCAGCAGTGAAGCGCGGGACAGGCCCTACGAGCAGTACTTC. Its protein product is CASSEARDRPYEQYF.

The V gene is TRBV7-6, the J gene TRBJ1-1, with a tentative D call TRBD1 (5 bases). Germline loops: CDR1 SGHVS, CDR2 FNYEAQ. Trimming took 5 bases from V and 4 from J, leaving 8 bases between them. The CDR3 runs 12 residues. Written as DNA, the CDR3 is TGTGCCAGCAGCCCTGACAGCACTGAAGCTTTCTTT. It yields the protein CASSPDSTEAFF.

V is TRBV7-9 and J is TRBJ2-7; 8 bases agree with TRBD1. V dropped 5 bases and J dropped 7; count of bases not matched to a gene: 10. The CDR3 consists of 14 residues. Germline CDR1 SEHNR, CDR2 FQNEAQ (reference sequence). CDR3 nucleotide sequence: TGTGCCAGCAGCCGCTGGGACAGGATGGGAGAGCAGTACTTC. Translated: CASSRWDRMGEQYF.

V is TRBV6-1 and J is TRBJ1-1; TRBD1 matches 10 bases. Trimming removed 3 bases from V and 4 bases from J; junction bases left unmatched: 8. This CDR3 is built from 16 residues. Per the germline V gene, CDR1 is MNHNS and CDR2 is SASEGT. As DNA, the CDR3 is TGTGCCAGCAGTGATCCGGGGGGACAGGGGAGCACTGAAGCTTTCTTT. Residues: CASSDPGGQGSTEAFF.

The chain couples TRBV30 to TRBJ2-7, with a possible D match to TRBD2 (6 bases). The V end lost 2 bases, the J end lost 2 bases, and 13 bases lay between the germline ends. CDR3 length: 14 amino acids. CDR1 and CDR2 (germline): GTSNPN, SVGIG (reference sequence). The CDR3 nucleotides are TGTGCCTGGAGTTTTGGCGGGGTCACCTACGAGCAGTACTTC. This translates into CAWSFGGVTYEQYF.

This chain connects TRBV4-1 to TRBJ2-7; TRBD1 aligns across 9 bases. The V segment lost 2 bases and the J segment 3 bases; nucleotides outside the gene matches: 5. This CDR3 comprises 15 residues. CDR1 and CDR2 from the germline V gene are MGHRA and YSYEKL. DNA for the CDR3: TGCGCCAGCAGCCAACCGGGACAGGGCAGCTACGAGCAGTACTTC. Protein sequence: CASSQPGQGSYEQYF.

The V gene is TRBV6-6, the J gene TRBJ1-1; the D gene is possibly TRBD1 (6 bases). Germline assignment: CDR1 MNHNY and CDR2 SVGAGI (reference sequence). With 4 bases removed from V and 7 bases from J, the gap between germline ends came to 10 bases. The CDR3 has 12 amino acids. The CDR3 DNA follows: TGTGCCAGCAGTTTCCCAGGGGTTGAAGCTTTCTTT. Translated, it gives CASSFPGVEAFF.

This chain uses TRBV11-2 with TRBJ1-5, with D possibly matching TRBD1 (6 bases). Trimming pared 5 bases from V and 4 bases from J, leaving 9 bases between. The CDR3 loop spans 13 amino acids. The germline gives CDR1 SGHAT, CDR2 FQNNGV. Here the CDR3 reads CASSPDRNQPQHF. The CDR3 region has the DNA TGTGCCAGCAGCCCGGACAGAAATCAGCCCCAGCATTTT.